The present T cell receptor (beta chain) was sequenced within a study of cytomegalovirus exposure and HLA in healthy donors. PCR amplification relied on 60 Vbeta primers (plus 13 Jbeta primers). This table comes from immunoSEQ multiplex PCR, and its TCRdb copy is limited to in-frame clones, with some not included. The profile covers 95,000 to 110,000 clones, with roughly 82% appearing a single time and 2% to 3% taken by the ten largest. V lost 5 bases and J lost 2, with 15 bases in between. In germline, CDR1 is SEHNR, CDR2 FQNEAQ (reference sequence). The CDR3 has 15 residues. The sequencing input was PBMCs. The V gene is TRBV7-9, the J gene TRBJ1-2; D remains ambiguous. The source is a man aged 25-45 years in good health and CMV-seropositive. CDR3 loop: CASSPYRRENYGYTF. The CDR3 DNA reads as TGTGCCAGCAGCCCGTACCGACGGGAGAACTATGGCTACACCTTC. Full variable domain (missing parts from reference TRBV7-9 and TRBJ1-2): DTGVSQNPRHKITKRGQNVTFRCDPISEHNRLYWYRQTLGQGPEFLTYFQNEAQLEKSRLLSDRFSAERPKGSFSTLEIQRTEQGDSAMYLCASSPYRRENYGYTFGSGTRLTVV.